A selection of T cell receptor beta chains follows, all from one sample in a study of prognosis after radiotherapy for stage I lung cancer. MiXCR was run by TCRdb on the multiplex PCR reads, yielding one entry per CDR3 protein. This table has tens of thousands of distinct CDR3 sequences, around 43% appearing once. The material sequenced was PBMCs, taken before or after stereotactic body radiation therapy (not recorded which). Source of these receptors: a donor at least 50 years old with non-small cell lung cancer. Both conserved end residues are part of each CDR3. The D gene is left open where the match is weak. Expanded clones get a size class; other rows say once, few or many, or leave the size out.

V gene: TRBV6-1
D gene: TRBD1
clone size: medium-sized
J gene: TRBJ1-6
CDR3 DNA: TGTGCCAGCAGGTCAGCTGACAGGGAGGGTTCACCCCTCCACTTT
CDR3 protein: CASRSADREGSPLHF

V gene: TRBV4-3
D gene: -
clone size: -
J gene: TRBJ2-7
CDR3 DNA: TGCGCCAGCAGCCGTCCGGGGGCCGCCTACGAGCAGTACTTC
CDR3 protein: CASSRPGAAYEQYF

V gene: TRBV20-1
D gene: TRBD2
clone size: -
J gene: TRBJ2-1
CDR3 DNA: TGCAGTGCTAGAGATCAGACTAGCGGGAGGGGGCAGTTCTTC
CDR3 protein: CSARDQTSGRGQFF

V gene: TRBV30
D gene: -
clone size: many
J gene: TRBJ2-6
CDR3 DNA: TGTGCCTGCCCCCAGAGCTCTGGGGCCAACGTCCTGACTTTC
CDR3 protein: CACPQSSGANVLTF

V gene: TRBV7-6
D gene: -
clone size: many
J gene: TRBJ2-7
CDR3 DNA: TGTGCCAGCAGCTCTTCCTTTGGGCCGTCCTACGAGCAGTACTTC
CDR3 protein: CASSSSFGPSYEQYF

V gene: TRBV6-1
D gene: TRBD1
clone size: many
J gene: TRBJ2-7
CDR3 DNA: TGTGCCAGCAGCCGACATGACAGGGGGCTATACGAGCAGTACTTC
CDR3 protein: CASSRHDRGLYEQYF

V gene: TRBV28
D gene: TRBD1
clone size: many
J gene: TRBJ2-3
CDR3 DNA: TGTGCCAGCAACAGCGACAGGGGGCGCGATGGAGATACGCAGTATTTT
CDR3 protein: CASNSDRGRDGDTQYF

V gene: TRBV6-2/TRBV6-3
D gene: TRBD1
clone size: -
J gene: TRBJ1-1
CDR3 DNA: TGTGCCAGCAGTCCCTACACCATTTCAGGGACAGGGAACACTGAAGCTTTCTTT
CDR3 protein: CASSPYTISGTGNTEAFF

V gene: TRBV11-2
D gene: -
clone size: -
J gene: TRBJ2-2
CDR3 DNA: TGTGCCAGCAGCTTAGAGCGAACCGGGGAGCTGTTTTTT
CDR3 protein: CASSLERTGELFF

V gene: TRBV11-2
D gene: -
clone size: many
J gene: TRBJ2-5
CDR3 DNA: TGTGCCAGCAGCTTAGACGGAGCGGCGGCTCGTAACCAAGAGACCCAGTACTTC
CDR3 protein: CASSLDGAAARNQETQYF

V gene: TRBV7-9
D gene: -
clone size: many
J gene: TRBJ2-4
CDR3 DNA: TGTGCCAGCAGCCAAAGCGGTGAGGGGGACATTCAGTACTTC
CDR3 protein: CASSQSGEGDIQYF

V gene: TRBV24-1
D gene: -
clone size: many
J gene: TRBJ2-7
CDR3 DNA: TGTGCCACCAGTGATTTGAGAGGGGTAAAATCCTACGAGCAGTACTTC
CDR3 protein: CATSDLRGVKSYEQYF

V gene: TRBV2
D gene: TRBD2
clone size: -
J gene: TRBJ2-7
CDR3 DNA: TGTGCCAGCAGTCCACGGACTAGCGGGAACTACGAGCAGTACTTC
CDR3 protein: CASSPRTSGNYEQYF